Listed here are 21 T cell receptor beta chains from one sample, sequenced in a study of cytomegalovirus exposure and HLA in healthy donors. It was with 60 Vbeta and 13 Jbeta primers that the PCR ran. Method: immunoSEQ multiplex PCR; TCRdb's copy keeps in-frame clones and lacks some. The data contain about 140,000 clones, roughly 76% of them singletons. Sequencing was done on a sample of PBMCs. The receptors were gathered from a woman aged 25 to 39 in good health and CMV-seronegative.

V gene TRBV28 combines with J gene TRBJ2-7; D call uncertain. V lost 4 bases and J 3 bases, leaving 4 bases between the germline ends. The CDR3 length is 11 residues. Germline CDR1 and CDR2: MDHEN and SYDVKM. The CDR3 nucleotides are TGTGCCAGCAGTTCAAACTACGAGCAGTACTTC. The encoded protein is CASSSNYEQYF.

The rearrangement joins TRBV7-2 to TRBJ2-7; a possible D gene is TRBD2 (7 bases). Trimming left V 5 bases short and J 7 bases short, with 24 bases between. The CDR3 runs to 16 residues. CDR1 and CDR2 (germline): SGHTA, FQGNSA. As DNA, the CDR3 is TGTGCCAGCAGCCGCGGGGCAGGGAGGGGGTTGGGGGAGCAGTACTTC. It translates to CASSRGAGRGLGEQYF. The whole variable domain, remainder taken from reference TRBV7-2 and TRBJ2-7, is GAGVSQSPSNKVTEKGKDVELRCDPISGHTALYWYRQSLGQGLEFLIYFQGNSAPDKSGLPSDRFSAERTGGSVSTLTIQRTQQEDSAVYLCASSRGAGRGLGEQYFGPGTRLTVT.

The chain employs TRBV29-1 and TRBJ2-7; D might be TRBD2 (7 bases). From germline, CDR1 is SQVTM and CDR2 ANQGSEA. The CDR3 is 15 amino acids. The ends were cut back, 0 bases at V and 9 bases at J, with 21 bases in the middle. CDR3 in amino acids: CSVEEETAGARGQYF. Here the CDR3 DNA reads TGCAGCGTTGAAGAGGAAACCGCGGGGGCCCGCGGGCAGTACTTC.

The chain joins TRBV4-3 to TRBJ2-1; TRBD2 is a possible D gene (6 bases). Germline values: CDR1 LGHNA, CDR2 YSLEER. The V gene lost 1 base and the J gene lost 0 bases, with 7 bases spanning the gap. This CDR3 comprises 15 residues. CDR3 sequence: CASSQGLGSYNEQFF. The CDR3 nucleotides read TGCGCCAGCAGCCAAGGACTAGGCTCCTACAATGAGCAGTTCTTC.

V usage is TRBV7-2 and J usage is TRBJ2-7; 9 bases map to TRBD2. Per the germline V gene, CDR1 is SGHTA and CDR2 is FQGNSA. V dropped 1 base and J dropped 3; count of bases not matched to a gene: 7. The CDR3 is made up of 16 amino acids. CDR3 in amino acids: CASSLDPTSGLYEQYF. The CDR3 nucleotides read TGTGCCAGCAGCTTAGACCCGACTAGCGGCCTCTACGAGCAGTACTTC.

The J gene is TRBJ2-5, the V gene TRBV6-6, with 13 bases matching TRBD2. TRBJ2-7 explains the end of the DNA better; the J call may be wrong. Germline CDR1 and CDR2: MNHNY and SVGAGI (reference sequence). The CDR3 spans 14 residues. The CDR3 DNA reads TGTGCCAGCAGAGGACTAGCGGGGGCCTACGAGCAGTACTTC. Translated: CASRGLAGAYEQYF.

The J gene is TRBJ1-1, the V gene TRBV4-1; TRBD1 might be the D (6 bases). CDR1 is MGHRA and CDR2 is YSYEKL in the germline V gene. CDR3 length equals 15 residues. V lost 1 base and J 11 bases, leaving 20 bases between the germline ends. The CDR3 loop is CASSQGTDANRMAFF. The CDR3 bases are TGCGCCAGCAGCCAAGGGACAGACGCAAACCGGATGGCTTTCTTT.

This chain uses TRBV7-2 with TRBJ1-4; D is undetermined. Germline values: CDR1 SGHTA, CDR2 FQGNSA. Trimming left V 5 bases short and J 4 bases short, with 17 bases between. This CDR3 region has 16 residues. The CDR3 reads CASSDQPARGNEKLFF. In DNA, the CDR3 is TGTGCCAGCAGCGACCAGCCGGCGCGCGGTAATGAAAAACTGTTTTTT.

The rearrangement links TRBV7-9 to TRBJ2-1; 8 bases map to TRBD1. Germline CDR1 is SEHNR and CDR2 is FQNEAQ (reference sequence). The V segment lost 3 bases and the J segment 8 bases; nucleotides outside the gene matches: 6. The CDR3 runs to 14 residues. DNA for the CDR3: TGTGCCAGCAGCTTGGACAGGGCGAGGGATGAGCAGTTCTTC. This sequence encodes CASSLDRARDEQFF.

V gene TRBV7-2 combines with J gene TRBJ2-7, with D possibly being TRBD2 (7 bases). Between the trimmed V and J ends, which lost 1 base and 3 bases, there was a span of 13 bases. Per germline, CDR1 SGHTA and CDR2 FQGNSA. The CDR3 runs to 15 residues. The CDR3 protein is CASSLGPGEGYEQYF. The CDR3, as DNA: TGTGCCAGCAGCTTAGGTCCAGGGGAGGGCTACGAGCAGTACTTC.

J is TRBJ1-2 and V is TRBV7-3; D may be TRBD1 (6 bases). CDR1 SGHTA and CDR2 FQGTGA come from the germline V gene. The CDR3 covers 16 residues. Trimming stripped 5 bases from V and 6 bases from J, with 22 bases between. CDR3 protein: CASSPEGYRDNHGYTF. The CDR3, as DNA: TGTGCCAGCAGCCCAGAAGGGTACAGGGACAACCATGGCTACACCTTC.

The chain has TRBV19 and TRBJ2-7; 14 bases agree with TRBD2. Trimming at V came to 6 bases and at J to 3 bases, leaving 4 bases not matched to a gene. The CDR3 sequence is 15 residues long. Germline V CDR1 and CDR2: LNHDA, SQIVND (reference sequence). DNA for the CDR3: TGTGCCAGTAGCATTGGGACTAGCGGGGGCTACGAGCAGTACTTC. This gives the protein CASSIGTSGGYEQYF.

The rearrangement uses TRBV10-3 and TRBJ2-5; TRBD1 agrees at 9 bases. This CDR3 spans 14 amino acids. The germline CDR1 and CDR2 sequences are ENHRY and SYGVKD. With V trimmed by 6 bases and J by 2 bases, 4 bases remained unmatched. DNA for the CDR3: TGTGCCATCAGGGGACAGGGCCCTCAAGAGACCCAGTACTTC. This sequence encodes CAIRGQGPQETQYF.

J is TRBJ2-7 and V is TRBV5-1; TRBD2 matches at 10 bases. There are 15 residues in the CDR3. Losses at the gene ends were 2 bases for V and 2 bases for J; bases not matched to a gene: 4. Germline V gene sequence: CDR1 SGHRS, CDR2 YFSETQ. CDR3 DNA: TGCGCCAGCAGCTTACGGACTAGCGGCGCCTACGAGCAGTACTTC. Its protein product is CASSLRTSGAYEQYF. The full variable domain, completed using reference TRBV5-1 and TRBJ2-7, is KAGVTQTPRYLIKTRGQQVTLSCSPISGHRSVSWYQQTPGQGLQFLFEYFSETQRNKGNFPGRFSGRQFSNSRSEMNVSTLELGDSALYLCASSLRTSGAYEQYFGPGTRLTVT.

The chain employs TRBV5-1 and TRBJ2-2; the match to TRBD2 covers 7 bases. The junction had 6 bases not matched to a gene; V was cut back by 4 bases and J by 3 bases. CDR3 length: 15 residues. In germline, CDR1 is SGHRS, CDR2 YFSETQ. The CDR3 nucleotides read TGCGCCAGCAGCACCGCTAGCGGTCACACCGGGGAGCTGTTTTTT. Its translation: CASSTASGHTGELFF.

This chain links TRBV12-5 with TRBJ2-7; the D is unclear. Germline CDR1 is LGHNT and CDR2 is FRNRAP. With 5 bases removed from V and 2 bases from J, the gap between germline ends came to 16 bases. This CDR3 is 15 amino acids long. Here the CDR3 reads CASGPDFPGPYEQYF. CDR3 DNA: TGTGCTAGTGGTCCCGACTTCCCTGGTCCCTACGAGCAGTACTTC.

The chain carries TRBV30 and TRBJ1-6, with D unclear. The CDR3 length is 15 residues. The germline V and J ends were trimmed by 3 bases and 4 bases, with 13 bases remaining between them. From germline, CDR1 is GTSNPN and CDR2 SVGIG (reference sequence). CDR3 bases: TGTGCCTGGAGGTCGGGGAGGAATTATAATTCACCCCTCCACTTT. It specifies CAWRSGRNYNSPLHF. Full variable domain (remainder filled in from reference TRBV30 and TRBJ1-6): SQTIHQWPATLVQPVGSPLSLECTVEGTSNPNLYWYRQAAGRGLQLLFYSVGIGQISSEVPQNLSASRPQDRQFILSSKKLLLSDSGFYLCAWRSGRNYNSPLHFGNGTRLTVT.

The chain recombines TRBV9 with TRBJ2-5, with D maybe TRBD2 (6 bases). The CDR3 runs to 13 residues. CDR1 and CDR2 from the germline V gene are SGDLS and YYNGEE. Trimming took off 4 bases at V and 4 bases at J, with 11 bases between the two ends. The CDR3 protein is CASSYRLGETQYF. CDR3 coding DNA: TGTGCCAGCAGCTACCGACTAGGAGAGACCCAGTACTTC.

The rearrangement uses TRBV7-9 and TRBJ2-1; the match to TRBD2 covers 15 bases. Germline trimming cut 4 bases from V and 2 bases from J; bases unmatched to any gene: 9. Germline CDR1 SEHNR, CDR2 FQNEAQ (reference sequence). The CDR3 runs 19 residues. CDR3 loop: CASSSRTSGRAKTYNEQFF. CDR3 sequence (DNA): TGTGCCAGCAGCTCAAGGACTAGCGGGAGGGCTAAAACCTACAATGAGCAGTTCTTC.

The CDR3 is CASSPRTGDNSPLHF. The CDR3 nucleotides are TGTGCCAGCAGCCCCAGGACAGGGGACAATTCACCCCTCCACTTT. This rearrangement joins TRBV2 to TRBJ1-6, with 9 nucleotides matching TRBD1. CDR3 length: 15 amino acids. Germline V gene data show CDR1 as SNHLY and CDR2 as FYNNEI. J was trimmed by 7 bases and V by 6 bases; bases with no gene match: 7. Full variable domain (rest looked up from reference TRBV2 and TRBJ1-6): EPEVTQTPSHQVTQMGQEVILRCVPISNHLYFYWYRQILGQKVEFLVSFYNNEISEKSEIFDDQFSVERPDGSNFTLKIRSTKLEDSAMYFCASSPRTGDNSPLHFGNGTRLTVT.

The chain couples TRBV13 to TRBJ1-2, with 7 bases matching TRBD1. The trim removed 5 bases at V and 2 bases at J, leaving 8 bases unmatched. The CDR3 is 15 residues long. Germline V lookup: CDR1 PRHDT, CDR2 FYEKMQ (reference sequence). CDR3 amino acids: CASSKGQEINYGYTF. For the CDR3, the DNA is TGTGCCAGCAGCAAAGGACAGGAAATAAACTATGGCTACACCTTC.